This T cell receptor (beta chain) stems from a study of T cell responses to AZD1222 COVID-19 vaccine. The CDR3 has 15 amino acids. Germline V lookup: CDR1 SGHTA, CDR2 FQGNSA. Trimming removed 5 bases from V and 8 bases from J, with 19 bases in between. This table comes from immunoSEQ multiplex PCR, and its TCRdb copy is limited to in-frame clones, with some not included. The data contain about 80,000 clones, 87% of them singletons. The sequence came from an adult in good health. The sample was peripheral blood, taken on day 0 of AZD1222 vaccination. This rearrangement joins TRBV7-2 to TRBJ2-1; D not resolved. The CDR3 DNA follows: TGTGCCAGCAGCCTGAACTCACTGGACGTAGATGAGCAGTTCTTC. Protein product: CASSLNSLDVDEQFF. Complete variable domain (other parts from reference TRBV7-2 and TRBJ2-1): GAGVSQSPSNKVTEKGKDVELRCDPISGHTALYWYRQSLGQGLEFLIYFQGNSAPDKSGLPSDRFSAERTGGSVSTLTIQRTQQEDSAVYLCASSLNSLDVDEQFFGPGTRLTVL.